The text below deals with one TCR beta chain. Its antigen remains unknown. A clone one base away is much larger, so this may be a read error. Germline-derived CDR1 and CDR2 are SNHLY and FYNNEI. The CDR3 sequence is 11 residues long. V was shortened by 4 bases and J by 6 bases, with 5 bases between the two germline ends. TCRdb redid the calling of the 5' RACE reads with MiXCR, one entry per CDR3 protein. Among about 69,000 distinct CDR3 sequences listed, about 6% were seen once. These data belong to a study of T cells after yellow fever vaccination. Study observations and caveats: Subsequent booster samples again held most clones from primary vaccination (less than 98% CD4, nearly 90% CD8).

The source of this sequence is a man aged 18 to 29 who received the YFV17D yellow fever vaccine. Material: CD4+ T cells sorted from PBMCs, obtained around 15 days after the first yellow fever vaccination. The chain couples TRBV2 to TRBJ2-3; D gene unclear. The DNA for the CDR3 is TGTGCCAGCAGTGCTGCGGATACGCAGTATTTT. Translating it yields CASSAADTQYF.